This is a list of T cell receptor beta chains from one sample in a study of sequential checkpoint blockade in melanoma. The data were produced by immunoSEQ multiplex PCR, yet TCRdb's version contains in-frame clones alone and is incomplete. This sample has approximately 21,000 clones, with about four fifths found just once. The sequencing used CD8+ T cells sorted from blood (inferred from file names), collected from a patient given nivolumab and ipilimumab in sequence. These TCRs come from a human donor with melanoma. The CDR3 runs from the conserved cysteine through the conserved F or W. Each record gives: D gene, clone size, J gene, V gene, CDR3 DNA, CDR3 protein. A D gene is named only where the DNA matches it firmly. A row's size may be missing; if present it is once, few, many or a size class.

.	few	TRBJ2-7	TRBV6-6	TGTGCCAGCAGTCACCCCCGGGATACTCTCTCCTACGAGCAGTACTTC	CASSHPRDTLSYEQYF
.	.	TRBJ1-2	TRBV5-4	TGTGCCAGCAGCTTGGGACAGAATCCATATGGCTACACCTTC	CASSLGQNPYGYTF
TRBD1	.	TRBJ2-2	TRBV27	TGTGCCAGCAGTCACGGACAGGTGAACACCGGGGAGCTGTTTTTT	CASSHGQVNTGELFF
.	.	TRBJ1-4	TRBV27	TGTGCCAGCAGTTCATCCCCCACCCGGGATGAAAAACTGTTTTTT	CASSSSPTRDEKLFF
.	.	TRBJ2-1	TRBV5-1	TGCGCCAGCAGCCCTTTATCGGGAGCGGCAGACAATGAGCAGTTCTTC	CASSPLSGAADNEQFF
TRBD2	once	TRBJ2-7	TRBV15	TGTGCCACCAGCAGGGGACTAGGAGCCTACGAGCAGTACTTC	CATSRGLGAYEQYF
.	.	TRBJ1-5	TRBV2	TGTGCCAGCACCCCAGTAGGGGGTCTTTGGCAGCCCCAGCATTTT	CASTPVGGLWQPQHF
.	.	TRBJ2-1	TRBV5-6	TGTGCCAGCAGCTTGTCCGTCCACAATGAGCAGTTCTTC	CASSLSVHNEQFF
.	.	TRBJ2-7	TRBV5-4	TGTGCCAGCAGCTTGGATGGGCCCTACGAGCAGTACTTC	CASSLDGPYEQYF
TRBD1	.	TRBJ1-1	TRBV27	TGTGCCAGTGGTGGGTGGGACAGTCCTTCCAACACTGAAGCTTTCTTT	CASGGWDSPSNTEAFF
.	.	TRBJ2-5	TRBV5-1	TGCGCCAGCAGCTATCGACAGAGATCCAGGGAGACCCAGTACTTC	CASSYRQRSRETQYF